This record looks at one T cell receptor beta chain sequence and its context. Authors' methods: Amplified reference gene primers provided the basis for estimating nucleated cell counts. The data were produced by immunoSEQ multiplex PCR, yet TCRdb's version contains in-frame clones alone and is incomplete. That table gives V, J and clone size, and the DNA gave D and trimming. The sample holds about 210,000 clones, 82% seen once. This specimen belongs to a study of blood T cell repertoires in COVID-19. About the study: Samples representing acute and convalescent COVID-19 were sourced from the United States, Italy and Spain. PBMCs, B-cell-depleted T cells, or T cells provided the cDNA or gDNA that made up the material.

The CDR3 is 15 residues long. Germline V CDR1 and CDR2: MNHEY, SMNVEV (reference sequence). The V and J ends lost 3 bases and 2 bases respectively, with 12 bases between them. Sequencing was performed on peripheral blood. The origin of this receptor is a woman aged 40 to 55 with acute or convalescent COVID-19. The rearrangement uses TRBV27 and TRBJ2-3; TRBD2 might be the D (7 bases). CDR3 loop: CASSFEGGDTDTQYF. The CDR3 DNA follows: TGTGCCAGCAGTTTCGAAGGGGGGGACACAGATACGCAGTATTTT.